Below are 9 T cell receptor beta chains sequenced from a single sample in a study of T cells after yellow fever vaccination. MiXCR was run by TCRdb on the 5' RACE reads, yielding one entry per CDR3 protein. Among 30,000 to 40,000 distinct CDR3 sequences listed, more than 6.5% were seen once. The input for sequencing was PBMCs, either bulk or a sorted T-cell subset (CD4+, CD8+, memory, or dextramer-sorted; not recorded which), taken on the day of the first yellow fever vaccination. The receptors were sampled from a man aged 18 to 29 who received the YFV17D yellow fever vaccine.

The table lists this clonotype with many counts. CDR3 loop: CASSYELHAREKLFF. DNA of the CDR3: TGTGCCAGCAGTTACGAACTACATGCCCGGGAAAAACTGTTTTTT. This sequence joins TRBV6-2 or TRBV6-3 and TRBJ1-4, with D unresolved. V dropped 2 bases and J dropped 8 bases, with 15 bases sitting between them. Germline loops: CDR1 MNHEY, CDR2 SVGEGT. The CDR3 runs 15 residues.

In its sample, this clonotype is medium-sized. As DNA, the CDR3 is TGTGCCAGCAGCCAAGATCGAGCGGGGGGCACAGATACGCAGTATTTT. Its translation: CASSQDRAGGTDTQYF. The V and J genes are TRBV4-2 and TRBJ2-3; 8 bases align to TRBD2. The germline V gene encodes CDR1 LGHNA and CDR2 YNFKEQ. The CDR3 contains 16 residues. The trim removed 0 bases at V and 1 base at J, leaving 3 bases unmatched.

This clonotype rates as medium-sized. The CDR3 nucleotides read TGCAGTCCCCGGGACAAAACTGACTATACGCAGTATTTT. Its protein is CSPRDKTDYTQYF. The rearrangement uses TRBV20-1 and TRBJ2-3, with a possible D match to TRBD1 (6 bases). Trimming removed 8 bases from V and 7 bases from J, with 19 bases in between. Germline CDR1 and CDR2: DFQATT and SNEGSKA (reference sequence). The CDR3 loop spans 13 amino acids.

This clonotype has ten or more counts. V gene TRBV7-2 combines with J gene TRBJ2-1; 7 positions match TRBD1. V was clipped by 4 bases and J by 11 bases; unmatched bases: 5. Germline V lookup: CDR1 SGHTA, CDR2 FQGNSA. The CDR3 runs 12 residues. The CDR3 is CASSSTGVQQFF. In DNA, the CDR3 is TGTGCCAGCAGCTCTACAGGGGTTCAGCAGTTCTTC. The full variable domain, in which reference TRBV7-2 and TRBJ2-1 provide the parts outside the CDR3, is GAGVSQSPSNKVTEKGKDVELRCDPISGHTALYWYRQSLGQGLEFLIYFQGNSAPDKSGLPSDRFSAERTGGSVSTLTIQRTQQEDSAVYLCASSSTGVQQFFGPGTRLTVL.

This clonotype was seen repeatedly, ten times or more. V is TRBV4-2 and J is TRBJ2-5; possibly TRBD1 or TRBD2 for D (7 bases each). Germline V gene data show CDR1 as LGHNA and CDR2 as YNFKEQ. CDR3 length equals 16 residues. The V and J ends lost 1 base and 7 bases respectively, with 19 bases between them. CDR3 sequence reads: CASSQGGAGGGWTQYF. CDR3 bases: TGTGCCAGCAGCCAAGGAGGGGCAGGGGGGGGATGGACCCAGTACTTC.

This clonotype was counted ten times or more. The chain employs TRBV27 and TRBJ2-5; TRBD1 matches 9 bases. In germline, CDR1 is MNHEY, CDR2 SMNVEV (reference sequence). With V trimmed by 6 bases and J by 0 bases, 5 bases remained unmatched. The CDR3 length is 15 residues. The CDR3 protein is CASSPGQGNQETQYF. The CDR3 bases are TGTGCCAGCAGCCCAGGACAGGGGAACCAAGAGACCCAGTACTTC.

As to this clonotype: A much bigger clone sits one base away, suggesting this may be a read error. The V gene is TRBV7-3, the J gene TRBJ2-1, with D possibly being TRBD1 (6 bases). The CDR3 has 13 amino acids. Trimming removed 8 bases at V and 7 bases at J, with 15 bases between. The V gene's germline CDR1 is SGHTA and CDR2 FQGTGA. The CDR3 region is CASCQQGGNEQFF. The CDR3 nucleotides read TGTGCCAGCTGCCAACAGGGCGGTAATGAGCAGTTCTTC.

The sample holds many counts of this clonotype. The chain uses TRBV9 and TRBJ1-1; possible D gene TRBD1, 6 bases. Per the germline V gene, CDR1 is SGDLS and CDR2 is YYNGEE. The CDR3 loop spans 19 amino acids. V was cut by 0 bases and J by 0 bases, with 21 bases left in between. DNA of the CDR3: TGTGCCAGCAGCGTAGCCACTCTTAACCTGGACAGCCTGAACACTGAAGCTTTCTTT. It specifies CASSVATLNLDSLNTEAFF.

This clonotype was found many times. The rearrangement links TRBV6-1 to TRBJ2-7; 11 nucleotides agree with TRBD2. The germline gives CDR1 MNHNS, CDR2 SASEGT. CDR3 length: 16 residues. J gave up 5 bases and V 4 bases, and 10 bases lay outside the gene matches. In DNA, the CDR3 is TGTGCCAGCAGTGTAAGGGTAGCGGGGGGGCTGAACGAGCAGTACTTC. This sequence encodes CASSVRVAGGLNEQYF.